This TCR beta chain was retrieved from a study of cytomegalovirus exposure and HLA in healthy donors. Study-wide points: According to reports, the classifier identified cytomegalovirus status with high specificity and sensitivity. The productive fraction for most TCR beta V segments was about 87% or about 30% in an earlier analysis. TRBV6-2, TRBV6-3 and other indistinguishable V segments were excluded.

This clone was found a few times. Its specificity is unknown. 13 Jbeta primers and 60 Vbeta primers were used for the PCR. Assay: immunoSEQ multiplex PCR; the TCRdb copy retains only in-frame clones and omits some. This table has under 150,000 clones, about 82% appearing once. In germline, CDR1 is SGHTS, CDR2 YDEGEE. The CDR3 loop spans 15 amino acids. V was shortened by 4 bases and J by 5 bases, with 15 bases between the two germline ends. This receptor was taken from a boy aged 5-17 years in good health and CMV-seronegative. This sequence joins TRBV5-8 and TRBJ1-4, with D maybe TRBD1 (6 bases). Material for sequencing was PBMCs. The CDR3: CASSQTGFPNEKLFF. The CDR3 bases are TGTGCCAGCAGCCAAACAGGGTTCCCAAATGAAAAACTGTTTTTT.